The source of this T cell receptor (beta chain) is a study of CD4 T cells in relation to SARS-CoV-2 and coronaviruses. The overall study: TCR beta CDR3s were sequenced after roughly 10-day antigen culture of PBMCs.

CD4 enrichment then naive enrichment separated naive from memory CD4+ cells. For roughly 11 days, around 99,000 sorted CD4+ cells grew with T cell-depleted PBMCs and CEF. TCRdb's table, derived via immunoSEQ multiplex PCR, lists solely in-frame clones and lacks some. In the table there are 35,000 to 45,000 clones, approximately 87% of which are singletons. Findings of the study overall: No donor gave both pre-pandemic and post-infection samples.

The germline CDR1 and CDR2 sequences are MDHEN and SYDVKM. With V trimmed by 3 bases and J by 3 bases, 7 bases remained unmatched. The CDR3 length is 15 residues. Of note for this clone: What it recognizes is unknown.

This chain links TRBV28 with TRBJ1-1; 7 nucleotides agree with TRBD1. The sequence derives from an adult with COVID-19. The sample comprised naive CD4+ T cells from PBMCs, cultured in vitro. Stated subset: naive CD4+ T cells isolated by negative enrichment. This chain's CDR3 is CASSFSGRGDTEAFF. The CDR3 DNA reads TGTGCCAGCAGTTTTAGTGGCAGGGGGGACACTGAAGCTTTCTTT.